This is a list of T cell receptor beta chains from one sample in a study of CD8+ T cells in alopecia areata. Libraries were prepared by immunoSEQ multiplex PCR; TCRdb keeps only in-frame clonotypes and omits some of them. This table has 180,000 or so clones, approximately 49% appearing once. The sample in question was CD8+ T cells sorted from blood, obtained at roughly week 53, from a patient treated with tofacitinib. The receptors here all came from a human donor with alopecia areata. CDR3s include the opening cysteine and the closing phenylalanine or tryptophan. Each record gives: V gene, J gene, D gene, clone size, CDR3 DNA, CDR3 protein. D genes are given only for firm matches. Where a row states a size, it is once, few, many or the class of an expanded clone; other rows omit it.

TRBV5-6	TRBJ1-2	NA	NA	TGTGCCAGCAGCCCCGAGGGATCACAATTGAGCTATGGCTACACCTTC	CASSPEGSQLSYGYTF
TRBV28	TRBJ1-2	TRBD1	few	TGTGCCAGCATAGGACAGGTGAACTATGGCTACACCTTC	CASIGQVNYGYTF
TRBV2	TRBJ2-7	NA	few	TGTGCCACCGAGGGGGTGAACTACGAGCAGTACTTC	CATEGVNYEQYF
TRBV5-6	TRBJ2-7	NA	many	TGTGCCAGCAGCCACCCGAACTCCTACGAGCAGTACTTC	CASSHPNSYEQYF
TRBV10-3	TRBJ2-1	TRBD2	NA	TGTGCCATCAGTGAGTCCTTGGCGGGGGGGTACAATGAGCAGTTCTTC	CAISESLAGGYNEQFF
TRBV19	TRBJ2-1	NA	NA	TGTGCCAGTAGCAAAGACTACAATGAGCAGTTCTTC	CASSKDYNEQFF
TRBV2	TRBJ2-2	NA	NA	TGTGCCAGCAGTTGGGGGACCGGGGAGCTGTTTTTT	CASSWGTGELFF
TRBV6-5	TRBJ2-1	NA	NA	TGTGCCAGCAGTTACATAGAGGGGAATGAGCAGTTCTTC	CASSYIEGNEQFF
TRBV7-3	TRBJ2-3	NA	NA	TGTGCCAGCAGCCCCCCGACCGGGACCGCAACAGATACGCAGTATTTT	CASSPPTGTATDTQYF
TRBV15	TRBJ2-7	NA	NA	TGTGCCACCAGCTCTACGAGGGGGGGCATGGACGAGCAGTACTTC	CATSSTRGGMDEQYF
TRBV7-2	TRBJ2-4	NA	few	TGTGCCAGCAGCTTAGCGTGGCAGGTCGAGGGGGACATTCAGTACTTC	CASSLAWQVEGDIQYF
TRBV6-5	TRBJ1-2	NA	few	TGTGCCAGCACACTTACCCAGGGATTCGGCGGCTACACCTTC	CASTLTQGFGGYTF
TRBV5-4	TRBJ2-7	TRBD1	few	TGTGCCAGCAGCCCTCAGGACAGGGCCGAGCAGTACTTC	CASSPQDRAEQYF
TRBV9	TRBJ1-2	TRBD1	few	TGTGCCAGCAGTCCCGAAGGGACAGGTAGCGTAGCGAGGGGCTACACCTTC	CASSPEGTGSVARGYTF
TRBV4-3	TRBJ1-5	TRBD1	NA	TGCGCCAGCAGCCAAGACTTAACAGGGGGACAGCCCCAGCATTTT	CASSQDLTGGQPQHF
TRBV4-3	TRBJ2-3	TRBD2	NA	TGCGCCAGCAGCCTTTCTCTTAGCGGGACCTATAATACGCAGTATTTT	CASSLSLSGTYNTQYF
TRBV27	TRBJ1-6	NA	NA	TGTGCCAGCACTTTATTCGGGACACCTACAAGCTCCTATAATTCACCCCTCCACTTT	CASTLFGTPTSSYNSPLHF
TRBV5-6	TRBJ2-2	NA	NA	TGTGCCAGCAGCTCGGGTCAGGGACTGAACACCGGGGAGCTGTTTTTT	CASSSGQGLNTGELFF
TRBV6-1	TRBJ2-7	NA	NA	TGTGCCAGCAGTGACGGCTGGACAGCCTACGAGCAGTACTTC	CASSDGWTAYEQYF
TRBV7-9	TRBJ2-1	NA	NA	TGTGCCAGCAGCTCACAAGCCGGTCTCCAGTTCTTC	CASSSQAGLQFF
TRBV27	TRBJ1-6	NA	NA	TGTGCCAGCAGGGGGCCTAGCTCCTATAATTCACCCCTCCACTTT	CASRGPSSYNSPLHF
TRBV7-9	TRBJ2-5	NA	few	TGTGCCAGCAGTCAGACCGGGACATGGGAGACCCAGTACTTC	CASSQTGTWETQYF
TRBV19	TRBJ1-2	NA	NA	TGTGCCACCGAGGGGTTGGGCGGCGACCCTATGTATGGCTACACCTTC	CATEGLGGDPMYGYTF
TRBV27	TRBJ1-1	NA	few	TGTGCCAGCAGTTTAAGGGGGGAGGGCACTGAAGCTTTCTTT	CASSLRGEGTEAFF
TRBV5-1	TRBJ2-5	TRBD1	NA	TGCGCCAGCAGCTCGTATAGAACAGGGGGCGGTGAGACCCAGTACTTC	CASSSYRTGGGETQYF
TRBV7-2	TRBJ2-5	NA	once	TGTGCCAGCAGCCTAGGAGGGGGCCAAGGAGAGACCCAGTACTTC	CASSLGGGQGETQYF
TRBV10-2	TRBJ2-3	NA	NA	TGCGCCAGCAGTGAGGGGCTAGCGTACACAGATACGCAGTATTTT	CASSEGLAYTDTQYF
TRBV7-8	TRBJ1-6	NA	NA	TGTGCCAGCAGCTTAGTCCAGGGGAGGAATTCACCCCTCCACTTT	CASSLVQGRNSPLHF
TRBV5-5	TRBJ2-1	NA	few	TGTGCCAGCAGCGGGCTAGCTGTAGATGAGCAGTTCTTC	CASSGLAVDEQFF